This T cell receptor beta chain was sequenced during a study of a mutant IDH1 vaccine in newly diagnosed glioma. The overall study: Commencement of vaccination occurred 4-6 weeks following radiotherapy alone, or concurrently with temozolomide cycles. V12 took place at week 35, and V13 at week 47. General study results and limits: Top peripheral T cell clonotype shifts appeared unrelated to pseudoprogression.

This sample's time point: week 47, end of study. Every vaccine dose comprised 300 ug of mutant IDH1 20-mer peptide plus topical imiquimod. As for this clone: Its antigen is still unknown.

The CDR3 runs 15 residues. Germline lookup yields CDR1 GTSNPN and CDR2 SVGIG (reference sequence). Between the trimmed V and J ends, which lost 8 bases and 0 bases, there was a span of 20 bases. Repertoires were generated with immunoSEQ multiplex PCR, while TCRdb's copy carries only in-frame clones and drops some. The data show tens of thousands of clones, with about two thirds seen just once and under 5.5% held by the top ten. The TCR sequence derives from a man aged 35 to 55 with glioma. Some clones in this sample may be carry-over from other donors' samples. The rearrangement joins TRBV30 to TRBJ2-7; D is ambiguous. The sequenced sample was peripheral blood mononuclear cells (PBMCs), obtained from a glioma patient whose treatment included an IDH1 peptide vaccine. The CDR3 nucleotides read TGTGCCGTGAGGCCCCAAGCCCTCTTCTCCTACGAGCAGTACTTC. It is translated as CAVRPQALFSYEQYF. Complete variable domain (other parts from reference TRBV30 and TRBJ2-7): SQTIHQWPATLVQPVGSPLSLECTVEGTSNPNLYWYRQAAGRGLQLLFYSVGIGQISSEVPQNLSASRPQDRQFILSSKKLLLSDSGFYLCAVRPQALFSYEQYFGPGTRLTVT.